This T cell receptor beta chain was found in a study of blood T cell repertoires in COVID-19. Study background: Researchers got acute and convalescent COVID-19 samples from the United States, Italy and Spain. Nucleic acid was either cDNA or gDNA, and it came from T cells, B-cell-depleted T cells, or PBMCs.

Between the trimmed V and J ends, which lost 4 bases and 6 bases, there was a span of 5 bases. The CDR3 totals 11 residues. Germline V lookup: CDR1 SGHNT, CDR2 YENEEA. Authors' data handling: From reference gene primer amplification, estimates of nucleated cell counts were derived. Produced via immunoSEQ multiplex PCR; TCRdb's table is partial and in-frame only. The DNA gave D and trimming, while V, J and clone size come from that table. The sample consists of 200,000 to 250,000 clones, 84% of them appearing once. The sequenced sample was peripheral blood. This sequence was found in a man aged 45-65 years with active or convalescent COVID-19. V gene TRBV11-3 combines with J gene TRBJ2-3; D ambiguous. The CDR3 loop reads CASSSTDTQYF. CDR3 coding DNA: TGTGCCAGCAGCTCTACGGATACGCAGTATTTT.